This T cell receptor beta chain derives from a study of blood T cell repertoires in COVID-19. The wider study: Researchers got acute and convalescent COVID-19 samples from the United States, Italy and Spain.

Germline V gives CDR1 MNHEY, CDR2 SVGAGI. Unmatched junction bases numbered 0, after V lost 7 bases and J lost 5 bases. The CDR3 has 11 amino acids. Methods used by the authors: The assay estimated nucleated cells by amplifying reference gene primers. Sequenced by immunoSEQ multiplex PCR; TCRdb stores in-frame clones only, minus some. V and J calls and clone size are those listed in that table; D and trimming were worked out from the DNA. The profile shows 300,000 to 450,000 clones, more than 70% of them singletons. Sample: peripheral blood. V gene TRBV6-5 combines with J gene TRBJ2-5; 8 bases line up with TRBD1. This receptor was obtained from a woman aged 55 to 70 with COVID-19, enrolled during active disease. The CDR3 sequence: CASNRGETQYF. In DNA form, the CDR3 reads TGTGCCAGCAACAGGGGGGAGACCCAGTACTTC.